This T cell receptor (beta chain) comes out of a study of blood T cell repertoires in COVID-19. Study at large: Some COVID-19 samples were acute and others convalescent; all came from the United States, Italy and Spain. From T cells, B-cell-depleted T cells, or PBMCs came the material, which was cDNA or gDNA.

The assay was immunoSEQ multiplex PCR, and TCRdb's table has in-frame clones only and misses some. Of roughly 92,000 clones in the sample, around nine tenths were seen once. V dropped 2 bases and J dropped 8 bases, with 12 bases sitting between them. The CDR3 runs 13 residues. Germline values: CDR1 MNHEY, CDR2 SVGEGT. The genes are TRBV6-2 or TRBV6-3 and TRBJ1-2; D is unclear. This sequence was found in a woman older than 75 with acute or convalescent COVID-19. The sample taken for sequencing was peripheral blood. The CDR3 DNA reads as TGTGCCAGCAGTTACGGTCAGTCTAGGGGCTACACCTTC. This codes for CASSYGQSRGYTF.